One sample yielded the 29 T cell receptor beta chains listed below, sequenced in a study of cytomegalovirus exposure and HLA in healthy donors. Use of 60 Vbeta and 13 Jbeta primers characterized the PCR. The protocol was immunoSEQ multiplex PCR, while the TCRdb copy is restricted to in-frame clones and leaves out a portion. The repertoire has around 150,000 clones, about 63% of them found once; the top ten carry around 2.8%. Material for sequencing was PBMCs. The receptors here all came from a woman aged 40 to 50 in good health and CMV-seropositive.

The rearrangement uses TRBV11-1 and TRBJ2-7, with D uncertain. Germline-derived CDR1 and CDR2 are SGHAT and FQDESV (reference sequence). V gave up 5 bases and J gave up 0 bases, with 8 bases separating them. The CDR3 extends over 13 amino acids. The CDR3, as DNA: TGTGCCAGCAGCAATAGAATCTCCTACGAGCAGTACTTC. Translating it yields CASSNRISYEQYF.

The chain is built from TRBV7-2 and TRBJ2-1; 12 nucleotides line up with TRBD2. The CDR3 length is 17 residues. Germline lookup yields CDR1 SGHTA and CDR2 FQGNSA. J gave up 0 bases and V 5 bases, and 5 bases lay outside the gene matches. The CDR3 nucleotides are TGTGCCAGCAGCCCCCGGACTAGCGGGATCTCCTACAATGAGCAGTTCTTC. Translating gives CASSPRTSGISYNEQFF.

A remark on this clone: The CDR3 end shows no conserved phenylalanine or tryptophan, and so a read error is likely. The CDR3 bases are TGTGCCAGCAGCTATGGGGACACTGAAGCTTTCCTT. Translating gives CASSYGDTEAFL. V usage is TRBV7-9 and J usage is TRBJ1-1, with D hard to call. CDR1 and CDR2 (germline): SEHNR, FQNEAQ (reference sequence). The CDR3 contains 12 residues. V lost 4 bases to trimming and J lost 3 bases, with 6 bases between them.

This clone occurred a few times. The CDR3, as DNA: TGTGCCAGCAGTCCGAGCCGGACTAGCGGGAGCCATGAGCAGTTCTTC. Translated, it gives CASSPSRTSGSHEQFF. This rearrangement joins TRBV27 to TRBJ2-1, with TRBD2 matching 13 bases. The CDR3 has 16 amino acids. Per the germline V gene, CDR1 is MNHEY and CDR2 is SMNVEV (reference sequence). V gave up 5 bases and J gave up 8 bases; unmatched junction bases: 9.

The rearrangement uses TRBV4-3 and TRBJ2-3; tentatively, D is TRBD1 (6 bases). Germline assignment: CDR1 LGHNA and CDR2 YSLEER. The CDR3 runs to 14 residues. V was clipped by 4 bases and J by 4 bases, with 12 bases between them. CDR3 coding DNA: TGCGCCAGCAGCCTCAGGGGTTCGGCAGATACGCAGTATTTT. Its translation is CASSLRGSADTQYF.

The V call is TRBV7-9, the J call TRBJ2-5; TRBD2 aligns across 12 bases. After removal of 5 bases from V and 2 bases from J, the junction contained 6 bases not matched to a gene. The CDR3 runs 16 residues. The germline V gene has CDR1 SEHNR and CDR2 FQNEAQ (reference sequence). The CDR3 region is CASSQWTSGDQETQYF. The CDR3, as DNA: TGTGCCAGCAGCCAATGGACTAGCGGGGATCAAGAGACCCAGTACTTC.

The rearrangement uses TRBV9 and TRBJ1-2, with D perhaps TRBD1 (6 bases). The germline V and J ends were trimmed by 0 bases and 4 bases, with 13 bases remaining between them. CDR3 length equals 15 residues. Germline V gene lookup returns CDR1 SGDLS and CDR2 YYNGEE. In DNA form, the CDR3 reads TGTGCCAGCAGCGTAGAGGCAGGGGCTTTCTATGGCTACACCTTC. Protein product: CASSVEAGAFYGYTF.

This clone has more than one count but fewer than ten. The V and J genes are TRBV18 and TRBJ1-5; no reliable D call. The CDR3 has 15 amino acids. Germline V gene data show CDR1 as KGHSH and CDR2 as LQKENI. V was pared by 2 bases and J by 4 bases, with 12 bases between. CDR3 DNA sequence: TGTGCCAGCTCACCATCTGGAGGGAATAATCAGCCCCAGCATTTT. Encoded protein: CASSPSGGNNQPQHF.

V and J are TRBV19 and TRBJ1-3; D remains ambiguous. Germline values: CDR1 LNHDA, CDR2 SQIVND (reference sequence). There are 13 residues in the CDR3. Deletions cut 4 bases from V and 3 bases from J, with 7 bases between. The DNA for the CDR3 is TGTGCCAGTAGTACTTCCCTTGGAAACACCATATATTTT. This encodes CASSTSLGNTIYF.

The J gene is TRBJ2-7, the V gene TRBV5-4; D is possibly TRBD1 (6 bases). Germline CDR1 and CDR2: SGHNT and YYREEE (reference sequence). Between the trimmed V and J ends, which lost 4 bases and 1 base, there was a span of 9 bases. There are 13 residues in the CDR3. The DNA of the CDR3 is TGTGCCAGCAGCCCCGACAGGTCCTACGAGCAGTACTTC. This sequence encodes CASSPDRSYEQYF.

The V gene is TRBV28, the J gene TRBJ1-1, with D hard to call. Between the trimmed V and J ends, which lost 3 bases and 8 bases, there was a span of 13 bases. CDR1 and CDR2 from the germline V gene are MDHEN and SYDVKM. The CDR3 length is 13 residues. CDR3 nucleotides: TGTGCCAGCAGTTTTTATACGGCGGGAGAAGCTTTCTTT. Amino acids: CASSFYTAGEAFF. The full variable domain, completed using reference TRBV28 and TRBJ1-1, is DVKVTQSSRYLVKRTGEKVFLECVQDMDHENMFWYRQDPGLGLRLIYFSYDVKMKEKGDIPEGYSVSREKKERFSLILESASTNQTSMYLCASSFYTAGEAFFGQGTRLTVV.

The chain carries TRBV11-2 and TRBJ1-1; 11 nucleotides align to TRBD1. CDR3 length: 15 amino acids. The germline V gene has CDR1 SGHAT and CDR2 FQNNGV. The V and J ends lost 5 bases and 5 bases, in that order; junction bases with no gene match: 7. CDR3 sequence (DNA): TGTGCCAGCAGCGCATGGACAGGGGGCGCGACTGAAGCTTTCTTT. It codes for CASSAWTGGATEAFF. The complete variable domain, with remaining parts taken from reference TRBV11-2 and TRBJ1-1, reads EAGVAQSPRYKIIEKRQSVAFWCNPISGHATLYWYQQILGQGPKLLIQFQNNGVVDDSQLPKDRFSAERLKGVDSTLKIQPAKLEDSAVYLCASSAWTGGATEAFFGQGTRLTVV.

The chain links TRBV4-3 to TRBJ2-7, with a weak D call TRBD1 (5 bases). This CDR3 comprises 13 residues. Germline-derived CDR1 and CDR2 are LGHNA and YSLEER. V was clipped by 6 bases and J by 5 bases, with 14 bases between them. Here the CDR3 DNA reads TGCGCCAGCAGTCCTGACAGATTCGACGAGCAGTACTTC. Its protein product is CASSPDRFDEQYF.

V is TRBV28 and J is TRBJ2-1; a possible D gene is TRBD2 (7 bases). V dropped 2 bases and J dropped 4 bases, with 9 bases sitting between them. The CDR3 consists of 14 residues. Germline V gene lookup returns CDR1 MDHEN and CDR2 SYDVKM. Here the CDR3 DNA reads TGTGCCAGCAGTTTAAGGGGGGGTTACAATGAGCAGTTCTTC. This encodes CASSLRGGYNEQFF.

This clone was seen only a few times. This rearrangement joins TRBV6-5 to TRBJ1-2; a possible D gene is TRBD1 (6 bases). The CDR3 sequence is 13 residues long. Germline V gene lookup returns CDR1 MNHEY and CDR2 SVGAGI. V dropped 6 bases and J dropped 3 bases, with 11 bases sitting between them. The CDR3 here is CASRATGYYGYTF. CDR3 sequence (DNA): TGTGCCAGCAGGGCAACAGGGTACTATGGCTACACCTTC.

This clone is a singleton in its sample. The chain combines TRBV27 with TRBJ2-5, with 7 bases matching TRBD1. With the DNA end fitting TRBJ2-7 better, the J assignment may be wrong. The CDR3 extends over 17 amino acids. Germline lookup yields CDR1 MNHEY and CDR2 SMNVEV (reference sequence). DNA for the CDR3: TGTGCCAGCAGTTTACGGGGACAGCTGGACCTCTCCTACGAGCAGTACTTC. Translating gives CASSLRGQLDLSYEQYF.

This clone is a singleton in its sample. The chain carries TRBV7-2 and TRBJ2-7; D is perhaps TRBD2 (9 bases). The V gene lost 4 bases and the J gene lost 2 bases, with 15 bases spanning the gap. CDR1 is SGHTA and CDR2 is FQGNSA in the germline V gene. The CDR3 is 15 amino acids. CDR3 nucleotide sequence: TGTGCCAGCAGCTCAGGGGGCGGGGGGGCCTACGAGCAGTACTTC. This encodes CASSSGGGGAYEQYF.

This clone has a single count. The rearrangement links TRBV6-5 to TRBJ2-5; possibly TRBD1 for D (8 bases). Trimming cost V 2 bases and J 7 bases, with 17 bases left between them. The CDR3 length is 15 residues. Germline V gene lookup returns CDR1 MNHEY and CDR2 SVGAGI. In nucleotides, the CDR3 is TGTGCCAGCAGTTACGGACAGGGAGGGGTAAGGACCCAGTACTTC. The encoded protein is CASSYGQGGVRTQYF.

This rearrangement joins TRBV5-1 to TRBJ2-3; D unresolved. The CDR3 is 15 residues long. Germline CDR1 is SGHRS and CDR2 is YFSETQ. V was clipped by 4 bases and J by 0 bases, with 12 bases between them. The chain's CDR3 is CASSLEAPSTDTQYF. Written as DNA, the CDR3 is TGCGCCAGCAGCCTTGAAGCGCCGAGCACAGATACGCAGTATTTT.

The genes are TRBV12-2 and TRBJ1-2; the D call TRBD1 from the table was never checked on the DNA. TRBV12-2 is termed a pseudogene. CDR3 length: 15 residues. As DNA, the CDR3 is TGTGCAAGTCGCCTTATCGGACAGGGGGCCCCTAGGAACACCTTC. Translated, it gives CASRLIGQGAPRNTF.

In nucleotides, the CDR3 is TGTGCCAGCAGCAAGGGGGCGGGGGGCTCCACTAGCACAGATACGCAGTATTTT. This codes for CASSKGAGGSTSTDTQYF. The V gene is TRBV7-2, the J gene TRBJ2-3, with D perhaps TRBD2 (8 bases). V was pared by 5 bases and J by 0 bases, with 21 bases between. CDR3 length equals 18 residues. CDR1 and CDR2 (germline): SGHTA, FQGNSA.

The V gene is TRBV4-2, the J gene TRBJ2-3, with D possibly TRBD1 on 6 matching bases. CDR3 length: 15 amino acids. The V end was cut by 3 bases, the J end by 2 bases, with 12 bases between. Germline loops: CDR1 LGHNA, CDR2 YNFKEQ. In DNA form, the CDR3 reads TGTGCCAGCAGCCATAGGGCAGGGGACACAGATACGCAGTATTTT. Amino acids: CASSHRAGDTDTQYF.

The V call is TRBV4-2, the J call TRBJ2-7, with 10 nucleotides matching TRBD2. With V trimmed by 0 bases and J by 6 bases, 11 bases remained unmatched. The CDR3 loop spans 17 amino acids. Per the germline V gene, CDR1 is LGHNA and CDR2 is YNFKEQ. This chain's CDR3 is CASSQDPSGSLFSEQYF. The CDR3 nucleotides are TGTGCCAGCAGCCAAGATCCTAGCGGGAGCTTGTTCTCCGAGCAGTACTTC.

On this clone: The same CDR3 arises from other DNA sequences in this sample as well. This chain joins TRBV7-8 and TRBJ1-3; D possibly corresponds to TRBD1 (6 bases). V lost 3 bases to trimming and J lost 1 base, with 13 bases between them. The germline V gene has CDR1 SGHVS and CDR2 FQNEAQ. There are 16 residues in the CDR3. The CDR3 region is CASSFGGAVSGNTIYF. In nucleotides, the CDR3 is TGTGCCAGCAGCTTCGGGGGGGCAGTTTCTGGAAACACCATATATTTT.

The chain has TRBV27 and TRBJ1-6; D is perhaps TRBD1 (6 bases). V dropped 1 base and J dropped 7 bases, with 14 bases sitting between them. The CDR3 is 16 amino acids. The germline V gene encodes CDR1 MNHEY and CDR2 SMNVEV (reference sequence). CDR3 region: CASSLWGQGSNSPLHF. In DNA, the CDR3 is TGTGCCAGCAGTTTATGGGGGCAGGGATCGAATTCACCCCTCCACTTT.

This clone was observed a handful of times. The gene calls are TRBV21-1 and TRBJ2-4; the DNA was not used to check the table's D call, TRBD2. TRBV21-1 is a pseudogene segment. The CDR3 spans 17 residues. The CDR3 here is CASSVGLAGVGKNIQYF. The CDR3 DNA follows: TGTGCCAGCAGCGTGGGACTAGCGGGAGTCGGCAAAAACATTCAGTACTTC.

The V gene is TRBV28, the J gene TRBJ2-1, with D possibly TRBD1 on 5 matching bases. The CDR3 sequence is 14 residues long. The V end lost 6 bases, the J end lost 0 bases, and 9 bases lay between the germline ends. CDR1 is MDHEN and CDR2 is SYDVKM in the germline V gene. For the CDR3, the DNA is TGTGCCAGCAGGGACGACAGCTCCTACAATGAGCAGTTCTTC. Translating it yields CASRDDSSYNEQFF. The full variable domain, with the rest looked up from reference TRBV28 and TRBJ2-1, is DVKVTQSSRYLVKRTGEKVFLECVQDMDHENMFWYRQDPGLGLRLIYFSYDVKMKEKGDIPEGYSVSREKKERFSLILESASTNQTSMYLCASRDDSSYNEQFFGPGTRLTVL.

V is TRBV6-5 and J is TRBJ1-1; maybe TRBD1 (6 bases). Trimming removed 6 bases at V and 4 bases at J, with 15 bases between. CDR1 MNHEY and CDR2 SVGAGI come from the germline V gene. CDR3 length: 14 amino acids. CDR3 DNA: TGTGCCAGCAGGGAACAGGGCCCGGGCACTGAAGCTTTCTTT. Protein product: CASREQGPGTEAFF.

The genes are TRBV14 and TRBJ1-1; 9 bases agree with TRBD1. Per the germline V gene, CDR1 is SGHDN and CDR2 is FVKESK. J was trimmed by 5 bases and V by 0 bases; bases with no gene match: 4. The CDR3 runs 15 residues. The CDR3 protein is CASSQDPTGGTEAFF. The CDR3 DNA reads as TGTGCCAGCAGCCAAGATCCGACAGGGGGGACTGAAGCTTTCTTT.